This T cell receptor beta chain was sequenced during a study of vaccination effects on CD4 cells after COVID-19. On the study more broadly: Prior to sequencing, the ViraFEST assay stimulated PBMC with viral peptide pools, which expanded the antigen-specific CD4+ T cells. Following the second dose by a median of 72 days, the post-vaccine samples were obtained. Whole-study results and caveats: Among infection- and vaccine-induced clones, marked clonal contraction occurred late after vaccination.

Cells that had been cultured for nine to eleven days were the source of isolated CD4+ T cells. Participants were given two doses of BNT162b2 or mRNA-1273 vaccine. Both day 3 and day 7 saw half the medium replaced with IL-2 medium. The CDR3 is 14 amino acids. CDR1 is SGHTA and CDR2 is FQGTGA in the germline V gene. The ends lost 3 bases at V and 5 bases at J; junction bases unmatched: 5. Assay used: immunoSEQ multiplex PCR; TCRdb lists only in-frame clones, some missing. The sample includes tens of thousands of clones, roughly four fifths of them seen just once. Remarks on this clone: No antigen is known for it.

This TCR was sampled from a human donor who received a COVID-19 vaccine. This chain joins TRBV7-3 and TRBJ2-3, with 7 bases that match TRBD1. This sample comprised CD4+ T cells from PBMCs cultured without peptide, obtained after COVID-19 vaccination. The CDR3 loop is CASSFSTGEDTQYF. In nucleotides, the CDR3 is TGTGCCAGCAGCTTCTCCACAGGGGAAGATACGCAGTATTTT.